This is a list of T cell receptor beta chains from one sample in a study of identical twins. TCRdb recomputed calls from the 5' RACE reads with MiXCR, one row per CDR3 protein. The table records fewer than 250,000 distinct CDR3 sequences, 5.5% to 7% of them present only once. This sample also belongs to another study, concerning yellow fever vaccine responses in identical twins.

Sequenced material: memory (CD45RO+) T cells sorted from blood. The receptor set was obtained from a young woman in good health. Each CDR3 is given with its conserved first and last residue. The order of the fields is D gene, J gene, clone size, CDR3 length, V gene, CDR3 DNA, CDR3 protein. The D gene is left open where the match is weak. Expanded clones get a size class; other rows say once, few or many, or leave the size out.

- TRBJ1-1 - 15 TRBV4-1 TGCGCCAGCAGCCAAGACTGGACCTTGAACACTGAAGCTTTCTTT CASSQDWTLNTEAFF
- TRBJ2-1 few 11 TRBV14 TGTGCCAGCAGCCAGTTCTATGAGCAGTTCTTC CASSQFYEQFF
- TRBJ2-1 few 15 TRBV2 TGTGCCAGCAGTGAATTTACGGTAACCTACAATGAGCAGTTCTTC CASSEFTVTYNEQFF
- TRBJ2-5 - 15 TRBV19 TGTGCCAGTAGTGTCTCGACAGGAACGGGAGAGACCCAGTACTTC CASSVSTGTGETQYF
- TRBJ2-2 - 12 TRBV29-1 TGCAGCGCTGGGGGAGATGCCGGGGAGCTGTTTTTT CSAGGDAGELFF
- TRBJ2-1 few 11 TRBV29-1 TGCAGCGCTAGTACCTACAATGAGCAGTTCTTC CSASTYNEQFF
- TRBJ2-7 - 16 TRBV15 TGTGCCACCAGCAGAGACTCCCGGCGGGTTTCCCACGAGCAGTACTTC CATSRDSRRVSHEQYF
TRBD1 TRBJ2-3 - 17 TRBV6-1 TGTGCCAGCAGTGGCCACGGGACAGGGGTATCCACAGATACGCAGTATTTT CASSGHGTGVSTDTQYF
- TRBJ1-1 few 20 TRBV4-1 TGCGCCAGCAGCCAAGCCCGCTCCCCGCCCCCGTTTACCATGAACACTGAAGCTTTCTTT CASSQARSPPPFTMNTEAFF
- TRBJ1-2 few 13 TRBV20-1 TGCAGTGCTAGAGATCGGGGGATGATGAGCTACACCTTC CSARDRGMMSYTF
- TRBJ2-5 many 13 TRBV5-1 TGCGCCAGCAGCACCATGGTTGAAGAGACCCAGTACTTC CASSTMVEETQYF
- TRBJ2-2 - 14 TRBV28 TGTGCCAGCAGTTCCCCTACCCGGGCCGGGGAGCTGTTTTTT CASSSPTRAGELFF
TRBD2 TRBJ2-5 - 14 TRBV20-1 TGCAGTGTGGCCCGACTAGCGGGGCAAGAGACCCAGTACTTC CSVARLAGQETQYF
- TRBJ1-1 few 12 TRBV7-9 TGTGCCAGCAGCTTAATAACCGCGCAAGCTTTCTTT CASSLITAQAFF
TRBD1 TRBJ2-3 - 16 TRBV20-1 TGCAGTGCTAGAGATAGGGACAGGGGGTTTACAGATACGCAGTATTTT CSARDRDRGFTDTQYF
- TRBJ2-2 - 16 TRBV5-6 TGTGCCAGCAGCCGAGCAGGGAGGTTGGACACCGGGGAGCTGTTTTTT CASSRAGRLDTGELFF
- TRBJ2-1 many 15 TRBV5-1 TGCGCCAGCAGCTTGGTTGGGGAGGCTTACAATGAGCAGTTCTTC CASSLVGEAYNEQFF